This TCR beta chain was sequenced during a study of control samples from healthy donors and cancer patients. Germline V gene lookup returns CDR1 ENHRY and CDR2 SYGVKD. Trimming removed 3 bases from V and 4 bases from J; junction bases left unmatched: 3. The CDR3 contains 14 residues. The method was immunoSEQ multiplex PCR; TCRdb's version includes in-frame clones alone and lacks a portion of them. The repertoire holds tens of thousands of clones, with roughly 90% as singletons. Sequenced sample: blood. The TCR was taken from a woman in her 50s in good health. The V gene is TRBV10-3, the J gene TRBJ1-1; TRBD1 matches 9 bases. CDR3 sequence reads: CAISDGTGSTEAFF. For the CDR3, the DNA is TGTGCCATCAGTGATGGGACAGGGAGCACTGAAGCTTTCTTT.